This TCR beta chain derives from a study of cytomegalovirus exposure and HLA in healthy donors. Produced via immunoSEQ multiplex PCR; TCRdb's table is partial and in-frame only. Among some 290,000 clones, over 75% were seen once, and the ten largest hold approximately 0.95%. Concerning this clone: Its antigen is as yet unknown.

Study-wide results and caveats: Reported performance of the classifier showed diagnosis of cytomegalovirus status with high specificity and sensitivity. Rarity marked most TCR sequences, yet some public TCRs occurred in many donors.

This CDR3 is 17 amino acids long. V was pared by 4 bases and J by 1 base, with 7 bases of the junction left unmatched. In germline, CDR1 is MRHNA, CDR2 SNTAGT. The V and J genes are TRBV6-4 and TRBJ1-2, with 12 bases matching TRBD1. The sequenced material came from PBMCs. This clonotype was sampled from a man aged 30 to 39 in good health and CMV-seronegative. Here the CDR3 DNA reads TGTGCCAGCAGTGCCTCCGGGACAGGGGGCTTTAACTATGGCTACACCTTC. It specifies CASSASGTGGFNYGYTF.